These 22 T cell receptor beta chains came from one sample sequenced in a study of tumor and adjacent non-tumor tissue in lung cancer. Three rounds of nested PCR, following a modified ARM-PCR protocol, produced the TCRbeta library. A single record per CDR3 protein comes from TCRdb applying MiXCR to the multiplex PCR reads. The table lists approximately 120,000 distinct CDR3 sequences, 62% of them singletons. RNA was extracted from bulk tissue without any cell sorting. More than 3 cm separated this lung sample from the edge of the tumor. Sequencing was done on a sample of distant non-tumor lung tissue. All receptors derive from a man aged 55-75 years with non-small cell lung cancer.

This clonotype was found a few times. With a much larger clone just one base away, this may be a read error. The CDR3, as DNA: TGTGTCTCTACCCCAGTGCTTAGGAATTCACCCCTCCACTTT. This gives the protein CVSTPVLRNSPLHF. V is TRBV6-2 or TRBV6-3 and J is TRBJ1-6; no reliable D call. CDR3 length: 14 residues. Germline lookup yields CDR1 MNHEY and CDR2 SVGEGT.

On this clonotype: The junction departs from the called germline gene at one end, perhaps through a read error. V and J are TRBV28 and TRBJ2-7, with D possibly being TRBD1 or TRBD2 (5 bases each). CDR1 MDHEN and CDR2 SYDVKM come from the germline V gene. The length of the CDR3 is 14 residues. CDR3 residues: CASSSGALFYGQYF. CDR3 DNA sequence: TGTGCCAGCAGTTCCGGGGCTCTATTCTACGGGCAGTACTTC.

This clonotype was counted between two and nine times. A junction end diverges from the germline sequence, so it may reflect a read error. The chain couples TRBV11-2 to TRBJ2-5; 8 bases align to TRBD2. Germline CDR1 reads SGHAT; CDR2 reads FQNNGV. The CDR3 has 16 residues. The CDR3 region is CASSPRISGVGETQCF. Here the CDR3 DNA reads TGTGCCAGTAGCCCCCGTATTAGCGGGGTGGGGGAGACCCAGTGCTTC.

This clonotype came up a few times. The junction and the germline gene differ at one end; a read error may be behind it. This chain links TRBV4-1 with TRBJ1-1, with a weak D call TRBD1 (5 bases). The CDR3 is 11 residues long. CDR1 MGHRA and CDR2 YSYEKL come from the germline V gene. The CDR3 reads CASSKGTEALF. Here the CDR3 DNA reads TGTGCCAGCAGCAAAGGGACTGAAGCTTTATTT.

As concerns this clonotype: A clone one base away is much larger, so this may be a read error. This chain connects TRBV10-3 to TRBJ2-7, with 9 bases lining up with TRBD2. Germline loops: CDR1 ENHRY, CDR2 SYGVKD. This CDR3 is built from 15 residues. CDR3 sequence reads: CVISEHQAGGYEQYF. The DNA of the CDR3 is TGTGTCATCAGTGAACACCAAGCGGGGGGCTACGAGCAGTACTTC.

This clonotype showed up just once. The rearrangement uses TRBV29-1 and TRBJ2-7; 8 nucleotides align to TRBD1. After removal of 8 bases from V and 9 bases from J, the junction contained 12 bases not matched to a gene. From germline, CDR1 is SQVTM and CDR2 ANQGSEA. This CDR3 is built from 12 residues. The CDR3 is CSILAGGVGQYF. CDR3 DNA sequence: TGCAGCATCCTGGCAGGGGGCGTCGGGCAGTACTTC.

With regard to this clonotype: A clone one base away is much larger, so this may be a read error. The chain links TRBV11-3 to TRBJ2-5; D remains ambiguous. The CDR3 is 14 residues long. Germline-derived CDR1 and CDR2 are SGHNT and YENEEA. Trimming shortened V by 5 bases and J by 5 bases, and 15 bases separated the two germline ends. CDR3 sequence (DNA): TGTGCCAGCAGCCCCGACGAGAGTGGGGAGACCCAGTACTTC. It codes for CASSPDESGETQYF.

The chain employs TRBV5-1 and TRBJ2-2; 7 bases fit TRBD2. CDR1 is SGHRS, CDR2 YFSETQ, per germline. Trimming cost V 6 bases and J 0 bases; bases outside gene matches: 11. The CDR3 consists of 17 residues. Here the CDR3 DNA reads TGCGCCAGCACCGGGGCAGGGACTATATCGAACACCGGGGAGCTGTTTTTT. As protein: CASTGAGTISNTGELFF.

This clonotype was seen a few times. A much larger clonotype is one base distant, so this may be a read error. The chain has TRBV4-2 and TRBJ2-7; the D gene could be TRBD1 or TRBD2 (5 bases each). Trimming cost V 4 bases and J 7 bases, with 17 bases left between them. This CDR3 region has 14 residues. CDR1 is LGHNA, CDR2 YNFKEQ, per germline. The CDR3 sequence is CASSPGLIEGEQYF. Written as DNA, the CDR3 is TGTGCCAGCAGCCCCGGACTCATAGAGGGGGAGCAGTACTTC.

On this clonotype: This CDR3 fails to terminate in the conserved phenylalanine or tryptophan, so it likely reflects a read error. The V gene is TRBV4-1, the J gene TRBJ2-1; D not certain. This CDR3 contains 11 residues. In germline, CDR1 is MGHRA, CDR2 YSYEKL. CDR3 in amino acids: CASIQENEQFI. CDR3 in DNA: TGCGCCAGCATCCAAGAGAATGAGCAGTTCATC.

This clonotype was seen many times. This chain joins TRBV12-3 or TRBV12-4 and TRBJ2-3; D gene uncertain. The CDR3 extends over 13 amino acids. V lost 3 bases to trimming and J lost 2 bases, with 6 bases between them. The CDR3 bases are TGTGCCAGCAGTTTCGGCTACACAGATACGCAGTATTTT. It translates to CASSFGYTDTQYF.

Concerning this clonotype itself: At one boundary the junction diverges from the germline segment, which might be a read error. The rearrangement joins TRBV12-3 or TRBV12-4 to TRBJ2-2; the D gene is possibly TRBD2 (5 bases). The CDR3 is 16 residues long. CDR3: CASSPLSSANTGELFF. The CDR3 DNA sequence: TGTGCCAGCAGTCCCCTGAGCAGTGCGAACACCGGGGAGTTGTTTTTT.

The rearrangement joins TRBV28 to TRBJ2-5, with 9 bases identical to TRBD1. V was clipped by 3 bases and J by 5 bases; unmatched bases: 7. The CDR3 extends over 15 amino acids. Germline V gene sequence: CDR1 MDHEN, CDR2 SYDVKM. CDR3 residues: CASSFGTGNRETQYF. Here the CDR3 DNA reads TGTGCCAGCAGTTTCGGGACAGGGAATAGGGAGACCCAGTACTTC.

To note about this clonotype: The germline gene is not matched at one end of the junction; a read error may be the cause. The gene calls are TRBV11-2 and TRBJ2-1; D is perhaps TRBD1 or TRBD2 (6 bases each). Germline V gives CDR1 SGHAT, CDR2 FQNNGV. The CDR3 covers 14 residues. As DNA, the CDR3 is TGTGCCAGCAACGGGGGCGCATCCTACAATGAGAAGTTCTTC. Translating gives CASNGGASYNEKFF.

Worth noting for this clonotype: A read error may be the cause here, since a much bigger clone is one base away. This likely comes from a read error, as the CDR3 has no conserved phenylalanine or tryptophan at its end. The chain employs TRBV7-9 and TRBJ2-7; D is undetermined. The germline gives CDR1 SEHNR, CDR2 FQNEAQ (reference sequence). V was clipped by 4 bases and J by 5 bases, with 12 bases between them. The CDR3 has 13 amino acids. The CDR3 DNA reads TGTGCCAGCAGCTCCCCGCCCTATCACGAGCAGTACTAC. Residues: CASSSPPYHEQYY.

Regarding this clonotype: An end of the junction differs from the germline gene, which may be a read error. The rearrangement links TRBV10-2 to TRBJ2-3; no definite D call. CDR3 length: 11 amino acids. CDR1 is WSHSY and CDR2 is SAAADI in the germline V gene. The CDR3 sequence: CANSSTNTQYF. The CDR3 DNA follows: TGTGCCAACAGTTCTACGAATACGCAGTATTTT.

Notes on this clonotype: The junction shows a germline mismatch at one end, possibly a read error. The rearrangement links TRBV12-3 or TRBV12-4 to TRBJ1-2; 9 bases align to TRBD1. CDR3 length: 16 amino acids. CDR3 coding DNA: TGTGCCAGTAGTTTAATGCTGGGACAGGGTAACTATGGCTACACCTTC. This sequence encodes CASSLMLGQGNYGYTF.

Worth noting for this clonotype: A much larger clone lies a single base off, so this may be a read error. CDR3 nucleotides: TGTGCCAGCAGCTCGCGGGGGGGGTCGGAGACCCAGTACTTC. Its translation: CASSSRGGSETQYF. The chain combines TRBV6-6 with TRBJ2-5; 9 nucleotides agree with TRBD2. The CDR3 spans 14 residues. CDR1 and CDR2 from the germline V gene are MNHNY and SVGAGI (reference sequence). Unmatched junction bases numbered 7, after V lost 6 bases and J lost 5 bases.

The chain uses TRBV24-1 and TRBJ1-1; D is ambiguous. Trimming pared 4 bases from V and 0 bases from J, leaving 11 bases between. Germline V gives CDR1 KGHDR, CDR2 SFDVKD. This CDR3 comprises 15 residues. The CDR3 loop reads CATSDPEPLNTEAFF. CDR3 bases: TGTGCCACCAGTGACCCGGAACCACTGAACACTGAAGCTTTCTTT.

A word on this clonotype: Given a much more abundant clone one base away, this may be a read error. The V gene is TRBV5-1, the J gene TRBJ2-7; no clear D. Looked up from germline, CDR1 is SGHRS and CDR2 is YFSETQ. The CDR3 is made up of 14 amino acids. The CDR3 sequence is CASSLAGSSYERYF. The CDR3 DNA follows: TGCGCCAGCAGCTTGGCCGGCAGCTCCTACGAGCGGTACTTC.

Points on this clonotype: A read error may produce the germline difference seen at one junction end. V and J are TRBV4-1 and TRBJ1-2; D is ambiguous. The CDR3 is made up of 15 amino acids. Germline CDR1 reads MGHRA; CDR2 reads YSYEKL. The CDR3 is CASSQEIHQTYGYTF. The CDR3 DNA sequence: TGCGCCAGCAGCCAAGAGATCCATCAGACCTATGGTTACACCTTC.

Only one count was recorded for this clonotype. This sequence joins TRBV5-1 and TRBJ1-1; 7 bases are a match to TRBD1. V dropped 0 bases and J dropped 10; count of bases not matched to a gene: 6. Germline CDR1 SGHRS, CDR2 YFSETQ. The CDR3 totals 13 residues. DNA for the CDR3: TGCGCCAGCAGCTTGGAACAGGGGAGATCAGCTTTCTTT. This codes for CASSLEQGRSAFF.